The following is a T cell receptor beta chain sequence with its context. The TCRbeta library incorporated unique molecular identifiers. TCRdb re-analysed the PCR reads in MiXCR, keeping a single row per CDR3 protein. In the table there are 280,000 or so distinct CDR3 sequences, approximately 10% of which are singletons. The data stem from a study of T-cell reconstitution after alpha-beta-depleted transplantation in children. CDR3 length equals 13 residues. Germline CDR1 SGHNT, CDR2 YYREEE (reference sequence). The V and J ends lost 4 bases and 5 bases respectively, with 12 bases between them. This chain joins TRBV5-4 and TRBJ2-5; D ambiguous. This specimen consisted of peripheral blood, obtained 180 days after TCRalphabeta/CD19-depleted stem cell transplant. The TCR comes from a male patient under 10 years old who had a stem cell transplant for chronic granulomatous disease, so the T cells may come from the graft donor. The CDR3 sequence is CASSPSSRETQYF. The CDR3 bases are TGTGCCAGCAGCCCTTCGTCGCGGGAGACCCAGTACTTC.